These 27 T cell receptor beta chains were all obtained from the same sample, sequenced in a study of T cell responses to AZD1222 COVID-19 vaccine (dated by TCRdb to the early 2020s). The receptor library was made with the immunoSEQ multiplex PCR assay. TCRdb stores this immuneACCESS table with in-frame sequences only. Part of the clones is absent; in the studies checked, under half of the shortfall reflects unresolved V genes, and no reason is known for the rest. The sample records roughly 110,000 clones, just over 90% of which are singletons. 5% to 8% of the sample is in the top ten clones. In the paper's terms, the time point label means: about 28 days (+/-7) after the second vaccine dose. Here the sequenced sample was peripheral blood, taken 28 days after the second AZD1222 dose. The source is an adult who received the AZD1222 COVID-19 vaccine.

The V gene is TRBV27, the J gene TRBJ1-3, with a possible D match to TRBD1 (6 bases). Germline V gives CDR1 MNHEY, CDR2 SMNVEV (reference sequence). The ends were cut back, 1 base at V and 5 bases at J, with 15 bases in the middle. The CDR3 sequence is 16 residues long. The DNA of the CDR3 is TGTGCCAGCAGTTTATTGGGCAGGGGTGATAGAAACACCATATATTTT. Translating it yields CASSLLGRGDRNTIYF.

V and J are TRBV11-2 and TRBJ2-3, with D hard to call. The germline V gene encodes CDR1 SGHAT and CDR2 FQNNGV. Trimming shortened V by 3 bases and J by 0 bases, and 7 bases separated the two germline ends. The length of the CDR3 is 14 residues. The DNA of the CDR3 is TGTGCCAGCAGCTTGGTCACTAGCACAGATACGCAGTATTTT. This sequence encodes CASSLVTSTDTQYF.

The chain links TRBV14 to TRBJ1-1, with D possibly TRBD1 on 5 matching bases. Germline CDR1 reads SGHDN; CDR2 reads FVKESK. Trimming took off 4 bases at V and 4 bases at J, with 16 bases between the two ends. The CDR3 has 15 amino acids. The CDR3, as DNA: TGTGCCAGCAGCCCAAGGGGCAAGATGGGCACTGAAGCTTTCTTT. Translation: CASSPRGKMGTEAFF.

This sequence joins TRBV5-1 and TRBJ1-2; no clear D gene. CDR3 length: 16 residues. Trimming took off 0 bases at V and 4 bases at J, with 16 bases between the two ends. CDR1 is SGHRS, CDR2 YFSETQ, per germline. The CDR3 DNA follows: TGCGCCAGCAGCTTGGAACCGTCGGTTCCATCCTATGGCTACACCTTC. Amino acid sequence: CASSLEPSVPSYGYTF.

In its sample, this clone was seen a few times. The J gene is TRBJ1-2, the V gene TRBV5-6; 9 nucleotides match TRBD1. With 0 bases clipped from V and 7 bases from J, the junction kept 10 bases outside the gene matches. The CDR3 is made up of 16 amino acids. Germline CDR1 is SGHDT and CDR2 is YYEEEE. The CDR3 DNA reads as TGTGCCAGCAGCTTGGTGATGGCGGACAGGGGTGGTGGCTACACCTTC. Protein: CASSLVMADRGGGYTF.

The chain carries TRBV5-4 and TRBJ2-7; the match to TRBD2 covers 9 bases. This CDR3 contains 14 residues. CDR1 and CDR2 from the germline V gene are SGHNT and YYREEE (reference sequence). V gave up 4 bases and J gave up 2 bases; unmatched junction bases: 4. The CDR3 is CASSLAGNTYEQYF. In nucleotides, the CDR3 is TGTGCCAGCAGCCTAGCGGGGAACACCTACGAGCAGTACTTC.

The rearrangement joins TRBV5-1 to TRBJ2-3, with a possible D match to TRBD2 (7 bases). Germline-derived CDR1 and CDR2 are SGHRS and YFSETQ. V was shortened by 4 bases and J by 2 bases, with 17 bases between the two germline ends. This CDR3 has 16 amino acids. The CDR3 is CASSPGWGGATDTQYF. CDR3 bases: TGCGCCAGCAGCCCTGGCTGGGGGGGCGCCACAGATACGCAGTATTTT.

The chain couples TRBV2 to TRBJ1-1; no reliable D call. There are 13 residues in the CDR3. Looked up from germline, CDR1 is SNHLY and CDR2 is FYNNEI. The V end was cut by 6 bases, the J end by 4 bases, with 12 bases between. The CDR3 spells CASSTPWVTEAFF. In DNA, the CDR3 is TGTGCCAGCAGCACCCCGTGGGTCACTGAAGCTTTCTTT.

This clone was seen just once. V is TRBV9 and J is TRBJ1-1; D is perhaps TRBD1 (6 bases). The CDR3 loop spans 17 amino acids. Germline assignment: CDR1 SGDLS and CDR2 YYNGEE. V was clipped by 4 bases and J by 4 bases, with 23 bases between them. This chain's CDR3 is CASSRVGTIQRSTEAFF. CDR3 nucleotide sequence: TGTGCCAGCAGCCGCGTGGGGACAATACAAAGAAGCACTGAAGCTTTCTTT.

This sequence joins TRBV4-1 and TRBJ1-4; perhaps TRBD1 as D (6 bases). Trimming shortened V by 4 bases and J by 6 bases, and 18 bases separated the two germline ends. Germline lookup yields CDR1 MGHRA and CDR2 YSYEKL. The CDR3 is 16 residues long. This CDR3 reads CASSRGLGAGDEKLFF. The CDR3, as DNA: TGCGCCAGCAGCCGGGGGTTGGGGGCTGGGGATGAAAAACTGTTTTTT.

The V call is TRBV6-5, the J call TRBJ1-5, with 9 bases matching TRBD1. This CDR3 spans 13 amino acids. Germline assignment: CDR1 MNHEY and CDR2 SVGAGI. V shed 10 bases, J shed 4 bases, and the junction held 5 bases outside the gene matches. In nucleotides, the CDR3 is TGTGCCACCCTACAGGGGGCGAATCAGCCCCAGCATTTT. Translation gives CATLQGANQPQHF.

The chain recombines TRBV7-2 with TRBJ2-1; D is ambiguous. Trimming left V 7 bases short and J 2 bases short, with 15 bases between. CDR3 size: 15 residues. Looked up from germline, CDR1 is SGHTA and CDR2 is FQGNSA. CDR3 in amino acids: CASTASPNPYNEQFF. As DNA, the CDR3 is TGTGCCAGCACCGCTTCCCCGAATCCCTACAATGAGCAGTTCTTC.

For the CDR3, the DNA is TGTGCCAGAAGCTTGGCCGTAGGGGGGAAAGCCCAGCATTTT. Translating gives CARSLAVGGKAQHF. The chain recombines TRBV5-3 with TRBJ1-5, with a possible D match to TRBD1 (6 bases). TRBV5-3 is an ORF; its function is uncertain. Trimming took off 0 bases at V and 11 bases at J, with 15 bases between the two ends. The CDR3 is 14 amino acids.

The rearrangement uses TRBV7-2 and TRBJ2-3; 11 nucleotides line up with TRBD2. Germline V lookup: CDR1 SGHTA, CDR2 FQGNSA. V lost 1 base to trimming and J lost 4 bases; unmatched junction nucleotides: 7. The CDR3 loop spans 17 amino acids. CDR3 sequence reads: CASSLGVLAGESDTQYF. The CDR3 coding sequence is TGTGCCAGCAGCTTAGGGGTACTAGCGGGAGAATCAGATACGCAGTATTTT.

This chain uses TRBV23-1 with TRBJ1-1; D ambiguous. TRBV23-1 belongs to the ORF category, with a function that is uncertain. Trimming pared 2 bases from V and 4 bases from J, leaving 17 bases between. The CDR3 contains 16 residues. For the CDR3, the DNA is TGCGCCAGCAGTCAAGGGTCGTGGGATGAGGGCACTGAAGCTTTCTTT. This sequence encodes CASSQGSWDEGTEAFF.

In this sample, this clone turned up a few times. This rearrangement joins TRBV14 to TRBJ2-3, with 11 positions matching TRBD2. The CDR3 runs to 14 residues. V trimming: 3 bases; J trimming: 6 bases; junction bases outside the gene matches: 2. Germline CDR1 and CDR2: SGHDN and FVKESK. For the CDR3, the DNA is TGTGCCAGCAGCCAGATAGCGGGAGGGGATACGCAGTATTTT. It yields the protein CASSQIAGGDTQYF.

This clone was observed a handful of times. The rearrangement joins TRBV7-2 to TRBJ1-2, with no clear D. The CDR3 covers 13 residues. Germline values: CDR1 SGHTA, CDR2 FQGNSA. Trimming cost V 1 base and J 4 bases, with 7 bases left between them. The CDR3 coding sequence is TGTGCCAGCAGCTTAGGCGGAGCCTATGGCTACACCTTC. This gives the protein CASSLGGAYGYTF. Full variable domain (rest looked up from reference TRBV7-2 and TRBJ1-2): GAGVSQSPSNKVTEKGKDVELRCDPISGHTALYWYRQSLGQGLEFLIYFQGNSAPDKSGLPSDRFSAERTGGSVSTLTIQRTQQEDSAVYLCASSLGGAYGYTFGSGTRLTVV.

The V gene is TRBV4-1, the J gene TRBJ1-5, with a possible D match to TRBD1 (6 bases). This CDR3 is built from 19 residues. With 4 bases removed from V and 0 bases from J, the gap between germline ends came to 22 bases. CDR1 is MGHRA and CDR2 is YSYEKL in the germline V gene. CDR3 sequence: CASSPEGQGPFSSNQPQHF. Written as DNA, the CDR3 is TGCGCCAGCAGCCCGGAGGGACAAGGCCCCTTTAGTAGCAATCAGCCCCAGCATTTT.

In nucleotides, the CDR3 is TGTGCCAGCAGCACCCGGGACACTAACTATGGCTACACCTTC. This translates into CASSTRDTNYGYTF. The chain combines TRBV21-1 with TRBJ1-2; TRBD1, the D gene given by the table, was not confirmed from the DNA. TRBV21-1 is deemed a pseudogene. This CDR3 region has 14 residues.

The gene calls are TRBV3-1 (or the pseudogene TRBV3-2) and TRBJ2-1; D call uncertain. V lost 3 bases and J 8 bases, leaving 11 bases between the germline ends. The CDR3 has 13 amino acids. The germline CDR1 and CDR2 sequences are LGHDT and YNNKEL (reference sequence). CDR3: CASSHHDQDEQFF. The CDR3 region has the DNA TGTGCCAGCAGCCACCATGACCAGGATGAGCAGTTCTTC.

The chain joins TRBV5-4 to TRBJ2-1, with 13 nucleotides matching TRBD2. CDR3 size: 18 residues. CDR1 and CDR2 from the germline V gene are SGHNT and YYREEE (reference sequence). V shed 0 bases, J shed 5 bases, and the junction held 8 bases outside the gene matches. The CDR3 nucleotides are TGTGCCAGCAGCTTGGGACTAGCGGGGGGCCGGCGCCACAATGAGCAGTTCTTC. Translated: CASSLGLAGGRRHNEQFF.

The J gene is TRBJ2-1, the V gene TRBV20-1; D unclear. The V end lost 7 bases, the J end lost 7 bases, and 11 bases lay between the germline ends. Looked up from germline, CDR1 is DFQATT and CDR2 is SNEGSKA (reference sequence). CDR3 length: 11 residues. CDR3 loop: CSVTNGNEQFF. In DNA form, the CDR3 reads TGCAGTGTCACTAACGGGAATGAGCAGTTCTTC.

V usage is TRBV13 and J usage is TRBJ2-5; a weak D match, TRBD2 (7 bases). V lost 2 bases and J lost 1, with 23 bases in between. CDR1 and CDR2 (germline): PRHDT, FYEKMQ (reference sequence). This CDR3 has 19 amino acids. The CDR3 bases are TGTGCCAGCAGCTTAAACATAAGACTAGAGGGGGGGCCCCAAGAGACCCAGTACTTC. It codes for CASSLNIRLEGGPQETQYF. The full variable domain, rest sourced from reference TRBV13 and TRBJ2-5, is AAGVIQSPRHLIKEKRETATLKCYPIPRHDTVYWYQQGPGQDPQFLISFYEKMQSDKGSIPDRFSAQQFSDYHSELNMSSLELGDSALYFCASSLNIRLEGGPQETQYFGPGTRLLVL.

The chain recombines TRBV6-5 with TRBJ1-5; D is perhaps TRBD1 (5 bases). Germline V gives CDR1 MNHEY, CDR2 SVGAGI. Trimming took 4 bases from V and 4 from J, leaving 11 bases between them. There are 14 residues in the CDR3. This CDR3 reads CASSSGLKNQPQHF. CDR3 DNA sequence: TGTGCCAGCAGTTCGGGACTTAAGAATCAGCCCCAGCATTTT.

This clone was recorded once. The CDR3 protein is CASSPVEITEAFF. As DNA, the CDR3 is TGTGCCAGCAGTCCCGTCGAGATCACTGAAGCTTTCTTT. This chain links TRBV12-3 or TRBV12-4 with TRBJ1-1; D not certain. V shed 5 bases and J shed 4 bases, with 11 bases lying between them. The CDR3 length is 13 residues.

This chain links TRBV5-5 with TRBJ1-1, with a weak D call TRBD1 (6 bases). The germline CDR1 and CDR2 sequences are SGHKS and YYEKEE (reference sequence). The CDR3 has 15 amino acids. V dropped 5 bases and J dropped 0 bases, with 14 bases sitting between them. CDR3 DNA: TGTGCCAGCAGTTCCCGGACAGCGATGAACACTGAAGCTTTCTTT. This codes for CASSSRTAMNTEAFF.

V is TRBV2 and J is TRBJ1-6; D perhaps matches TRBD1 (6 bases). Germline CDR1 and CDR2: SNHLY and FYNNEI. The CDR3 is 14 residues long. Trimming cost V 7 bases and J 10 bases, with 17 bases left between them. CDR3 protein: CASNLAGERSPLHF. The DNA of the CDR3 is TGTGCCAGCAACTTGGCAGGGGAACGATCACCCCTCCACTTT.